This TCR beta chain was found in a study of sequential checkpoint blockade in melanoma. At the level of the study: About 90 pretreatment tumor DNA samples were TCRβ immunosequenced. Twenty-two patients had matched tumor biopsies before treatment and at week 13 after nivolumab or ipilimumab alone. Study outcomes and limitations: PD-L1 staining and CD8+ counts, not mutational load, tracked tumor T-cell clonality.

Treatment reported: randomized to nivolumab then ipilimumab (arm A) or the reverse (arm B). Turning to this clone: The antigen remains undetermined.

V lost 4 bases and J lost 7, with 17 bases in between. This CDR3 has 15 amino acids. Germline-derived CDR1 and CDR2 are MGHRA and YSYEKL. Some clones are missing from TCRdb's copy, which holds only in-frame ones; the method was immunoSEQ multiplex PCR. This repertoire shows approximately 3,700 clones, approximately 33% found once; its top ten account for approximately 30%. The specimen was tumor tissue (inferred from file names), collected from a patient given nivolumab and ipilimumab in sequence. The sequence was collected from a human donor with melanoma. This chain links TRBV4-1 with TRBJ1-5; D gene ambiguous. CDR3 region: CASSPSWQGGQPQHF. In nucleotides, the CDR3 is TGCGCCAGCAGCCCCTCGTGGCAAGGTGGACAGCCCCAGCATTTT.